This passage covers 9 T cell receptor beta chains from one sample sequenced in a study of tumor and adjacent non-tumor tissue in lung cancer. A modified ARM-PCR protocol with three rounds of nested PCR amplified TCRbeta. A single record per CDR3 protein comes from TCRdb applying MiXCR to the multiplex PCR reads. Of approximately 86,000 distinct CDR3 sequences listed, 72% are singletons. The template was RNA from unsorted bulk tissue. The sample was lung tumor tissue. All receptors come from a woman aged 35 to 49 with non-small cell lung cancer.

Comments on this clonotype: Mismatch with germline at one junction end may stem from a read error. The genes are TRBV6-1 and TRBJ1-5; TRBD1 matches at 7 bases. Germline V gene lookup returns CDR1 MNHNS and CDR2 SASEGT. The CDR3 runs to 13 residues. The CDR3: CASSSHRGSAHHF. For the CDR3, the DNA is TGTGCCAGCAGTTCCCACAGGGGCTCGGCCCATCATTTT.

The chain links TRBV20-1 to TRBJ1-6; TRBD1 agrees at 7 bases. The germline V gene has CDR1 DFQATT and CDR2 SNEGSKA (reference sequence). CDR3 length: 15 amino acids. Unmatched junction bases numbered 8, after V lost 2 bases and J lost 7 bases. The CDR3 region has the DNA TGCAGTGCTAGACCGACAGGGTCGTCCAATTCACCCCTCCACTTT. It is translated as CSARPTGSSNSPLHF.

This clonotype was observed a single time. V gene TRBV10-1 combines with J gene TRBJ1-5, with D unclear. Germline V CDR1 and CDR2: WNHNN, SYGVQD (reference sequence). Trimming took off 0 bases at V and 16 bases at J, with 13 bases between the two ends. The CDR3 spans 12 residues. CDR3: CASSESGQPRHF. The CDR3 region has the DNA TGCGCCAGCAGTGAGTCGGGCCAGCCCCGACATTTT.

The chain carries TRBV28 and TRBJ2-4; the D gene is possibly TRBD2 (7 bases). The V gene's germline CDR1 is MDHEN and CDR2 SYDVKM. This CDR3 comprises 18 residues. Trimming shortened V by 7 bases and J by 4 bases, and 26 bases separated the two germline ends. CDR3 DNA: TGTGCCAGCAATTACCCGGGTTTGGGGGGGCGAGGAAAAAACATTCAGTACTTC. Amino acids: CASNYPGLGGRGKNIQYF.

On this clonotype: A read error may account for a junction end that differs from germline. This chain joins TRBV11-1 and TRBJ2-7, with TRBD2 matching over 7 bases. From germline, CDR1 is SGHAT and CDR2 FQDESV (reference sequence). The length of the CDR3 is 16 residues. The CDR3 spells CACSIETSRLFYEQYF. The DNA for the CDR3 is TGTGCCTGCAGCATCGAGACTAGCAGGTTATTCTACGAGCAGTACTTC.

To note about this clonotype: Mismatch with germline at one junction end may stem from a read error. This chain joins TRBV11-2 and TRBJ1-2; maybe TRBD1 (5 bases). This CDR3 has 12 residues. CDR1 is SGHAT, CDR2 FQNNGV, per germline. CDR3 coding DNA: TGCGCCAGCAGCTTCGGACATGTCGGCTACACCTTC. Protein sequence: CASSFGHVGYTF.

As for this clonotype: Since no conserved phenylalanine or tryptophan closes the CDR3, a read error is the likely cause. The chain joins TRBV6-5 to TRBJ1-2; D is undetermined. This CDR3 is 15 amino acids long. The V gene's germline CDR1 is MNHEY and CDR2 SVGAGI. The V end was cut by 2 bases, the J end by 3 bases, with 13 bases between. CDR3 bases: TGTGCCAGCAGTTACGGGGTAGGGTTTGACTATGGCTACACCTTA. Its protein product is CASSYGVGFDYGYTL.

CDR3 bases: TGTGCCAGCAGTTATGGATGGGGACGCGGCTACACCTTC. Encoded protein: CASSYGWGRGYTF. The chain recombines TRBV6-5 with TRBJ1-2, with a weak D call TRBD1 (5 bases). The CDR3 spans 13 residues. V lost 3 bases and J 8 bases, leaving 13 bases between the germline ends. CDR1 MNHEY and CDR2 SVGAGI come from the germline V gene.

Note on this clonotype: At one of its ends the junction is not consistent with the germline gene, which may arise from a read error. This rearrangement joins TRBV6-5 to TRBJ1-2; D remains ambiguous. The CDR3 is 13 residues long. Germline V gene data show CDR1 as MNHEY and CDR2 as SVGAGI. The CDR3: CASTRKTLGSYTF. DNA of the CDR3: TGTGCAAGCACCAGAAAGACTTTAGGCAGCTACACCTTC.